The rows below give T cell receptor beta chains drawn from one sample of a study of cytomegalovirus exposure and HLA in healthy donors. The method was immunoSEQ multiplex PCR; TCRdb's version includes in-frame clones alone and lacks a portion of them. The repertoire holds about 250,000 clones, around two thirds seen once, with roughly 2.4% in the top ten. Sequenced input: PBMCs. All receptors derive from a female donor in good health and CMV-seronegative. The CDR3 runs from the conserved cysteine through the conserved F or W. The D gene is left open where the match is weak. Only part of the rows carry a size: once, few, many, or a class if the clone is expanded.

V gene	J gene	clone size	D gene	CDR3 DNA	CDR3 protein
TRBV19	TRBJ1-3	.	.	TGTGCCAGTAGGAATTTAGGGGGTGTATCTGGAAACACCATATATTTT	CASRNLGGVSGNTIYF
TRBV18	TRBJ2-3	.	TRBD2	TGTGCCAGCTCTCGAACTAGCGCACGAACCCCTGGATCCACAGATACGCAGTATTTT	CASSRTSARTPGSTDTQYF
TRBV28	TRBJ1-6	few	TRBD1	TGTGCCAGCAGGCCCACAGGGGGGAATTCACCCCTCCACTTT	CASRPTGGNSPLHF
TRBV7-3	TRBJ2-5	once	TRBD2	TGTGCCAGCAGCTCGGGGGGTAGCGGGAGGATGGGCCAAGAGACCCAGTACTTC	CASSSGGSGRMGQETQYF
TRBV19	TRBJ2-2	.	TRBD1	TGTGCCAGTAGAAGCAGGGGGAGCACCGGGGAGCTGTTTTTT	CASRSRGSTGELFF
TRBV28	TRBJ1-5	few	TRBD1	TGTGCCAGCAGTTTTCAGGGGGCAGGCAATCAGCCCCAGCATTTT	CASSFQGAGNQPQHF
TRBV15	TRBJ1-3	.	.	TGTGCCACCAGCATTCCAGGGTTTGGAAACACCATATATTTT	CATSIPGFGNTIYF
TRBV10-1	TRBJ1-1	.	.	TGCGCCAGCAGTGACTCCTCCAGGGGCAACACTGAAGCTTTCTTT	CASSDSSRGNTEAFF
TRBV7-8	TRBJ2-5	.	TRBD1	TGTGCCAGCAGCCCGGGGACAGGGGGACCCAAGCAGTACTTC	CASSPGTGGPKQYF
TRBV27	TRBJ1-1	few	TRBD1	TGTGCCAGCAGTTTGGGCACAGGGGCCCGAGCTTTCTTT	CASSLGTGARAFF
TRBV5-1	TRBJ2-5	.	.	TGCGCCAGCAAGCCGGGGGGCAGAGAGACCCAGTACTTC	CASKPGGRETQYF
TRBV9	TRBJ2-5	.	TRBD1	TGTGCCAGCAGCACGCAGGGGACAGGGCAAGAGACCCAGTACTTC	CASSTQGTGQETQYF
TRBV19	TRBJ2-2	.	TRBD2	TGTGCCAGTAGCCCGGGACTAGCGGGAGCCACCGGGGAGCTGTTTTTT	CASSPGLAGATGELFF
TRBV5-1	TRBJ1-4	.	TRBD1	TGCGCCAGCAGCGGATCCGGGACAGGGCCTGAAAAACTGTTTTTT	CASSGSGTGPEKLFF
TRBV7-6	TRBJ1-3	.	TRBD1	TGTGCCAGCAGCCGAGGGACAGCTGGAAACACCATATATTTT	CASSRGTAGNTIYF
TRBV5-1	TRBJ2-2	.	TRBD2	TGCGCCAGCAGCCGAAGGACTAGCGGGACGGTTACCACCGGGGAGCTGTTTTTT	CASSRRTSGTVTTGELFF
TRBV15	TRBJ1-4	.	TRBD1	TGTGCCACCAGGGAGACAGGGAATGAAAAACTGTTTTTT	CATRETGNEKLFF
TRBV7-6	TRBJ2-7	.	TRBD2	TGTGCCAGCAGCCCGCGACTAGCGGGGTCCTACGAGCAGTACTTC	CASSPRLAGSYEQYF
TRBV19	TRBJ2-2	.	.	TGTGCCAGTAGTCGGACATTCACCGGGGAGCTGTTTTTT	CASSRTFTGELFF
TRBV5-4	TRBJ1-2	.	TRBD1	TGTGCCAGCAGCCGGACAGGGGACTATGGCTACACCTTC	CASSRTGDYGYTF
TRBV4-1	TRBJ2-3	.	.	TGCGCCAGCAGCCTGACAGAAAGTAGCACAGATACGCAGTATTTT	CASSLTESSTDTQYF
TRBV29-1	TRBJ1-2	.	TRBD1	TGCAGCGTTGACAGACAGGGCGGCTACACCTTC	CSVDRQGGYTF
TRBV7-2	TRBJ2-3	.	.	TGTGCCAGCAGCTCACAATCCACAGATACGCAGTATTTT	CASSSQSTDTQYF
TRBV27	TRBJ2-3	.	.	TGTGCCAGCAACACCCTAGCGAAGCATAGCACAGATACGCAGTATTTT	CASNTLAKHSTDTQYF
TRBV9	TRBJ2-4	.	.	TGTGCCAGCAGCCCCTCTTCAGGGGCGGGCAAAAACATTCAGTACTTC	CASSPSSGAGKNIQYF
TRBV13	TRBJ1-4	.	.	TGTGCCAGCAGCCTCACGGGGGGTGAAAAACTGTTTTTT	CASSLTGGEKLFF
TRBV6-5	TRBJ2-7	.	.	TGTGCCAGCAGTTATTTGCGGGGCTACGAGCAGTACTTC	CASSYLRGYEQYF
TRBV28	TRBJ1-5	.	TRBD1	TGTGCCAGCAGTCGGGACAGAAACCTTAGCAATCAGCCCCAGCATTTT	CASSRDRNLSNQPQHF
TRBV4-1	TRBJ2-4	.	TRBD2	TGCGCCAGCAGCCAAGATCCGCTAGCGGGAGTGTCAAGGGGGTTAGCCAAAAACATTCAGTACTTC	CASSQDPLAGVSRGLAKNIQYF
TRBV2	TRBJ2-1	.	TRBD1	TGTGCCAGTTTTCCGGGACAGGGTCGGACTGAGCAGTTCTTC	CASFPGQGRTEQFF
TRBV6-1	TRBJ2-2	.	.	TGTGCCAGCAGTGAAAAGGGGGAGCCCGGGGAGCTGTTTTTT	CASSEKGEPGELFF
TRBV5-1	TRBJ2-1	.	.	TGCGCCAGCAGCTTTTTTCGAGGAGCGGGCACTGAGCAGTTCTTC	CASSFFRGAGTEQFF
TRBV30	TRBJ1-2	.	TRBD1	TGTGCCTGGAGTGTCGGGACAGGAGGAGGATCTGGCTACACCTTC	CAWSVGTGGGSGYTF
TRBV10-1	TRBJ2-1	.	TRBD2	TGCGCCAGCAGTGAGTCGCTAGCGGGAGGAAACAATGAGCAGTTCTTC	CASSESLAGGNNEQFF
TRBV2	TRBJ1-1	.	.	TGTGCCAGCCACGGGGGGAACACTGAAGCTTTCTTT	CASHGGNTEAFF
TRBV25-1	TRBJ1-3	.	TRBD1	TGTGCCAGCAGTGAGGGACAGGGAAGGGGAAACACCATATATTTT	CASSEGQGRGNTIYF
TRBV19	TRBJ2-3	.	.	TGTGCCAGTAGTATCCCAGATAATACGCAGTATTTT	CASSIPDNTQYF
TRBV19	TRBJ1-1	few	TRBD1	TGTGCCAGTAGTACCGGACAGGGAAGGATGAACACTGAAGCTTTCTTT	CASSTGQGRMNTEAFF
TRBV6-1	TRBJ2-3	.	.	TGTGCCAGCAGTCCCGCTCGCGGAGGCACAGATACGCAGTATTTT	CASSPARGGTDTQYF
TRBV9	TRBJ2-3	.	.	TGTGCCAGCAGCGCGAGTAGAGGAGGCACAGATACGCAGTATTTT	CASSASRGGTDTQYF
TRBV28	TRBJ1-4	once	.	TGTGCCAGCAGTCCACAAGGGGTCGGGTGGGATGAAAAACTGTTTTTT	CASSPQGVGWDEKLFF
TRBV7-8	TRBJ1-5	.	.	TGTGCCAGCAGCCTAAGGGACACAGATAGCAATCAGCCCCAGCATTTT	CASSLRDTDSNQPQHF
TRBV7-9	TRBJ1-5	.	TRBD1	TGTGCCAGCAGCTTCACAGGGGACAACCAGCCCCAGCATTTT	CASSFTGDNQPQHF
TRBV4-1	TRBJ2-4	.	.	TGCGCCAGCAGCCAACTTCTAGCAGTCAAAAACATTCAGTACTTC	CASSQLLAVKNIQYF
TRBV7-9	TRBJ2-7	.	.	TGTGCCAGCAGCTTAGAGCAGGGGTCCCACGAGCAGTACTTC	CASSLEQGSHEQYF
TRBV5-4	TRBJ2-7	.	TRBD1	TGTGCCAGCAGCTCGACAGGGCGGTCATTGGAAGAGCAGTACTTC	CASSSTGRSLEEQYF
TRBV5-5	TRBJ2-2	.	.	TGTGCCAGCAGTTACCAGGGTCCCGGGGAGCTGTTTTTT	CASSYQGPGELFF
TRBV25-1	TRBJ1-5	.	.	TGTGCCAGCAGTGAATTAGATCAGCCCCAGCATTTT	CASSELDQPQHF
TRBV19	TRBJ2-7	.	.	TGTGCCAGTAGTAGCGGTGGAGCGCAAACCTACGAGCAGTACTTC	CASSSGGAQTYEQYF
TRBV29-1	TRBJ2-3	.	TRBD2	TGCAGCGTTGAAGACCTGGGACTAGCGGCAAGCACAGATACGCAGTATTTT	CSVEDLGLAASTDTQYF
TRBV2	TRBJ2-6	.	.	TGTGCCAGCACCGGAGGCAGCTCTGGGGCCAACGTCCTGACTTTC	CASTGGSSGANVLTF
TRBV7-3	TRBJ2-1	.	.	TGTGCCAGCAGCACCCAATCGGGACACTCCTACAATGAGCAGTTCTTC	CASSTQSGHSYNEQFF
TRBV11-3	TRBJ2-3	.	TRBD2	TGTGCCAGCAGCCCATATAGCGGGAGCCCAGATACGCAGTATTTT	CASSPYSGSPDTQYF
TRBV5-4	TRBJ2-5	.	.	TGTGCCAGCAGCTTGGCCTCTACTCGGGAGCAGTACTTC	CASSLASTREQYF
TRBV6-6	TRBJ2-2	.	.	TGTGCCAGCGGTCCCTACGAGGCCGGGGAGCTGTTTTTT	CASGPYEAGELFF